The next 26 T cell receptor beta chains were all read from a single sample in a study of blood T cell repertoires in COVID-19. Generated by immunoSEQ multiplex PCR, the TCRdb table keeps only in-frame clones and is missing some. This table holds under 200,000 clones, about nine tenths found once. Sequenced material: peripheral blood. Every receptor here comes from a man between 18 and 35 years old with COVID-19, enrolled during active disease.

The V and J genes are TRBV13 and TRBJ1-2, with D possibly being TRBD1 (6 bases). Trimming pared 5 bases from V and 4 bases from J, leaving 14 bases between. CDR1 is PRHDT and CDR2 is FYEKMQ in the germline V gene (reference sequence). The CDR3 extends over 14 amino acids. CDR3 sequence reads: CASSPGQRVYGYTF. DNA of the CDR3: TGTGCCAGCAGCCCAGGACAGAGAGTCTATGGCTACACCTTC.

The CDR3 loop is CASSQDPGSAQYF. Here the CDR3 DNA reads TGTGCCAGCAGCCAAGATCCAGGTAGTGCTCAGTACTTC. The chain links TRBV4-2 to TRBJ2-5; unclear D gene. V gave up 0 bases and J gave up 11 bases, with 13 bases separating them. The CDR3 consists of 13 residues. Germline lookup yields CDR1 LGHNA and CDR2 YNFKEQ.

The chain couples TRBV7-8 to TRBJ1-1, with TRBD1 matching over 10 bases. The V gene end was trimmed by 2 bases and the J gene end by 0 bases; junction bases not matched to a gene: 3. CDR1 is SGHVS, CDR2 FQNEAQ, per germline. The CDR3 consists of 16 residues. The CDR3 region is CASSLRQGAVNTEAFF. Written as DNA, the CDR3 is TGTGCCAGCAGCTTACGACAGGGGGCCGTGAACACTGAAGCTTTCTTT. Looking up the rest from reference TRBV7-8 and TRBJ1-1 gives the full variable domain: GAGVSQSPRYKVAKRGQDVALRCDPISGHVSLFWYQQALGQGPEFLTYFQNEAQLDKSGLPSDRFFAERPEGSVSTLKIQRTQQEDSAVYLCASSLRQGAVNTEAFFGQGTRLTVV.

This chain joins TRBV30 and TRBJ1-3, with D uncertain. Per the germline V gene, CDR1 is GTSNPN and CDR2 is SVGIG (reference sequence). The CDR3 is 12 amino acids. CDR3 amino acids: CGRSSSGNTIYF. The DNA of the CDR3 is TGTGGCAGGAGCTCCTCTGGAAACACCATATATTTT.

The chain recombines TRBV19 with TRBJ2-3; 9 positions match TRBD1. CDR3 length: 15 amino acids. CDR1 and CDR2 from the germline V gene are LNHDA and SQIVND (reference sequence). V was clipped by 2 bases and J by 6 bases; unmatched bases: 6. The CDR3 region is CASSIRTGEGDTQYF. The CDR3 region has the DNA TGTGCCAGTAGTATACGGACAGGGGAGGGCGATACGCAGTATTTT.

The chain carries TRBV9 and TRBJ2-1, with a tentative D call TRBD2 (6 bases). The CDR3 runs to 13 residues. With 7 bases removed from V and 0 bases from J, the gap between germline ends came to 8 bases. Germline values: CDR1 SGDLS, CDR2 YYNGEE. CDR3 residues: CASGGSSYNEQFF. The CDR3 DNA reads TGTGCCAGCGGGGGGAGCTCCTACAATGAGCAGTTCTTC.

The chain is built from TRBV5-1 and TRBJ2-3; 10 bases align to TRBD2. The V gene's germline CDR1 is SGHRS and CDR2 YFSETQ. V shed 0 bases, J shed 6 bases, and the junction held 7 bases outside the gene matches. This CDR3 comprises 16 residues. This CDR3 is CASSLVLAGVSDTQYF. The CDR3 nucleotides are TGCGCCAGCAGCTTGGTCCTAGCGGGAGTATCGGATACGCAGTATTTT. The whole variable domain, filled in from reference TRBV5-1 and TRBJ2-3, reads KAGVTQTPRYLIKTRGQQVTLSCSPISGHRSVSWYQQTPGQGLQFLFEYFSETQRNKGNFPGRFSGRQFSNSRSEMNVSTLELGDSALYLCASSLVLAGVSDTQYFGPGTRLTVL.

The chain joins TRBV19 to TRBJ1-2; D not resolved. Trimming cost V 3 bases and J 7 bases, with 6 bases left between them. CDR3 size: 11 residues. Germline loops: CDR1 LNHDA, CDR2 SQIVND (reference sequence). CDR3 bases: TGTGCCAGTAGTATCGGAGGTGGCTACACCTTC. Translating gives CASSIGGGYTF.

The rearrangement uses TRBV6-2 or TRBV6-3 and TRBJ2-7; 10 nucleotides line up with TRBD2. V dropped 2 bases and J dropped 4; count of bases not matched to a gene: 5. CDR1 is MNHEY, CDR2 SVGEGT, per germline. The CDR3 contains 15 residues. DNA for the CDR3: TGTGCCAGCAGTTACAGCCTAGCGGGAGCGTACGAGCAGTACTTC. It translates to CASSYSLAGAYEQYF.

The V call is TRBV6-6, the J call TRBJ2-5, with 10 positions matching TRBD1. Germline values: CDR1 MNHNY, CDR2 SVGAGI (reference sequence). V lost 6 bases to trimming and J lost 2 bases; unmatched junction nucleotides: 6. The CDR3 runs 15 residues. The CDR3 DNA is TGTGCCAGCAGGGGAGGGGACAGGGGTCAAGAGACCCAGTACTTC. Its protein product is CASRGGDRGQETQYF.

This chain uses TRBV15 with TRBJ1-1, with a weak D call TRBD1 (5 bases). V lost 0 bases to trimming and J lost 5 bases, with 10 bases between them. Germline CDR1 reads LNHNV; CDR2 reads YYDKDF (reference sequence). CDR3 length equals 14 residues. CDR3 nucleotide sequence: TGTGCCACCAGCAGAGATCTGGGGGGGACTGAAGCTTTCTTT. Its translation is CATSRDLGGTEAFF.

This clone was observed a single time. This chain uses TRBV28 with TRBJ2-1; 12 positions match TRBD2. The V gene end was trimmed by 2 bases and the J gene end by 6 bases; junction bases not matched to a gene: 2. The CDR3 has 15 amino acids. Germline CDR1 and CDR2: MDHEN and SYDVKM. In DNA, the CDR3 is TGTGCCAGCAGTTTAGGGACTAGCGGGTTCAATGAGCAGTTCTTC. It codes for CASSLGTSGFNEQFF.

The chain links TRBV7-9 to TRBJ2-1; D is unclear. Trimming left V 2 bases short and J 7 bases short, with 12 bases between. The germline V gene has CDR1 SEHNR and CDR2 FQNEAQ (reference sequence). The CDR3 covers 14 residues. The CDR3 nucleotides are TGTGCCAGCAGCTTACTAACGCGAACGAATGAGCAGTTCTTC. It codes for CASSLLTRTNEQFF.

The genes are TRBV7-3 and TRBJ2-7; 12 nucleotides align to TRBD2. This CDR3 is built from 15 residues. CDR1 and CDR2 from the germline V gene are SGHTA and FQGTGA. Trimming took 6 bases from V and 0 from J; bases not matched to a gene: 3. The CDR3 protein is CASSLAGGSSYEQYF. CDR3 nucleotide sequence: TGTGCCAGCAGTCTAGCGGGGGGGAGCTCCTACGAGCAGTACTTC.

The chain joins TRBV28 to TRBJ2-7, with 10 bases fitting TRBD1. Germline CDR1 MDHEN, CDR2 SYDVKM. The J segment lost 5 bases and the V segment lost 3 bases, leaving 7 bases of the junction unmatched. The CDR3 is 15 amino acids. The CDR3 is CASSFLGQGSNEQYF. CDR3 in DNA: TGTGCCAGCAGTTTTTTGGGACAGGGGTCTAACGAGCAGTACTTC.

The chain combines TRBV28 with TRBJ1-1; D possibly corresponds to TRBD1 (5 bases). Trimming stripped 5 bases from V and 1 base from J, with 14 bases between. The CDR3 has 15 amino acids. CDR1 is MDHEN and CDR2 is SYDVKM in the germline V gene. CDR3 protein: CASSKRTTGNTEAFF. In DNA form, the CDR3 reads TGTGCCAGCAGTAAACGGACAACAGGGAACACTGAAGCTTTCTTT.

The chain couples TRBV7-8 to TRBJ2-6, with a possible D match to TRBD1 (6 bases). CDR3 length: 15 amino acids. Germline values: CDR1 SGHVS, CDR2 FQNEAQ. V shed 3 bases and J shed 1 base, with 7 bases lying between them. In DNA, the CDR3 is TGTGCCAGCAGCTTCGGACAGTCTGGGGCCAACGTCCTGACTTTC. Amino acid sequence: CASSFGQSGANVLTF.

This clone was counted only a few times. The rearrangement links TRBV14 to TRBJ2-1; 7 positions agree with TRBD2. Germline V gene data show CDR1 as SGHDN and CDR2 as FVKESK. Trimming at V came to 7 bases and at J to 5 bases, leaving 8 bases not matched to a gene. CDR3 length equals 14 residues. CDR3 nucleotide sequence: TGTGCCAGCAAAGCGCGGGAGTGGGACAATGAGCAGTTCTTC. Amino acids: CASKAREWDNEQFF.

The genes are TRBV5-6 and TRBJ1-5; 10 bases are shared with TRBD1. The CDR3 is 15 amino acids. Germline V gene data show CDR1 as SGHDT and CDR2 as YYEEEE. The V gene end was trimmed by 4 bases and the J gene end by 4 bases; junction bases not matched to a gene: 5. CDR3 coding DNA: TGTGCCAGCAGCACCGGGACAGGGGTAAATCAGCCCCAGCATTTT. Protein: CASSTGTGVNQPQHF. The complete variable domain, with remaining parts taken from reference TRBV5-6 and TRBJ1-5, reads DAGVTQSPTHLIKTRGQQVTLRCSPKSGHDTVSWYQQALGQGPQFIFQYYEEEERQRGNFPDRFSGHQFPNYSSELNVNALLLGDSALYLCASSTGTGVNQPQHFGDGTRLSIL.

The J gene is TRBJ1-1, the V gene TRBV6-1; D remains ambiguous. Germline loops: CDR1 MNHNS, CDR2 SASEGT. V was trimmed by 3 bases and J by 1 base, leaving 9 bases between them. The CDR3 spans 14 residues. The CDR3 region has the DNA TGTGCCAGCAGTGAGGGCAGTCAGAACACTGAAGCTTTCTTT. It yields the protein CASSEGSQNTEAFF.

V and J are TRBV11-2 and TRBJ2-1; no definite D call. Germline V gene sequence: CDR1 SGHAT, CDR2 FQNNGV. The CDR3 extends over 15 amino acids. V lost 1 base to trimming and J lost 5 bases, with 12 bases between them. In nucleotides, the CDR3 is TGTGCCAGCAGCTTAGTTTCTGGAACTAACAATGAGCAGTTCTTC. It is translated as CASSLVSGTNNEQFF. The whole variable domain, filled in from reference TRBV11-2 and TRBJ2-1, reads EAGVAQSPRYKIIEKRQSVAFWCNPISGHATLYWYQQILGQGPKLLIQFQNNGVVDDSQLPKDRFSAERLKGVDSTLKIQPAKLEDSAVYLCASSLVSGTNNEQFFGPGTRLTVL.

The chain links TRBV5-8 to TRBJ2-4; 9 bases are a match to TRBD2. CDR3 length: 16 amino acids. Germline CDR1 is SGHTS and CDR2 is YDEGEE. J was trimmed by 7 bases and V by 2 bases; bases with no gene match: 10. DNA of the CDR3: TGTGCCAGCAGCTTAAGGGACGGCCTAGCGGGGAACATTCAGTACTTC. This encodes CASSLRDGLAGNIQYF.

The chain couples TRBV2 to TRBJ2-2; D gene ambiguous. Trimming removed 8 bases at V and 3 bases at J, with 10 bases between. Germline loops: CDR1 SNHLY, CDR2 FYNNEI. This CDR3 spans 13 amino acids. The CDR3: CASLTADTGELFF. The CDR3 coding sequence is TGTGCCAGCCTAACAGCCGACACCGGGGAGCTGTTTTTT. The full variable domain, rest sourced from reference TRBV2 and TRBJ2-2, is EPEVTQTPSHQVTQMGQEVILRCVPISNHLYFYWYRQILGQKVEFLVSFYNNEISEKSEIFDDQFSVERPDGSNFTLKIRSTKLEDSAMYFCASLTADTGELFFGEGSRLTVL.

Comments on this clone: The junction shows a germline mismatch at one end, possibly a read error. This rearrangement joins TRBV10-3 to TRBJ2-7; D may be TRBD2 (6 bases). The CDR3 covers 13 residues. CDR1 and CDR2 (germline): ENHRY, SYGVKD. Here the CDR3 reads CAIRTGVSNEQYF. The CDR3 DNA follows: TGTGCCATCAGGACGGGGGTCTCCAACGAGCAGTACTTC.

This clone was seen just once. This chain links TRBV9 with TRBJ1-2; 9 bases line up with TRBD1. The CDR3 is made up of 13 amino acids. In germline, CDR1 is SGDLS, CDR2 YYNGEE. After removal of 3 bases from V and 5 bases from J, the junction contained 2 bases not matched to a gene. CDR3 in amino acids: CASSADRGYGYTF. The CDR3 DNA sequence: TGTGCCAGCAGCGCCGACAGGGGGTATGGCTACACCTTC.

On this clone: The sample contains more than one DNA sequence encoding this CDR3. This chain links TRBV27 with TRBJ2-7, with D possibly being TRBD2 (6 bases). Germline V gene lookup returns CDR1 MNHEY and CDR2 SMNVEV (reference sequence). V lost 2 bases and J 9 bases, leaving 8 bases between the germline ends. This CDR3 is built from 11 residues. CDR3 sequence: CASSLGTAQYF. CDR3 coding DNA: TGTGCCAGCAGTTTAGGGACTGCGCAGTACTTC.